These 27 T cell receptor beta chains originate from one sample sequenced in a study of T-cell memory formation after mild COVID-19. TCRdb passed the 5' RACE reads through MiXCR, listing each CDR3 protein once. This sample has roughly 260,000 distinct CDR3 sequences, with around 17% found just once. Sample: PBMCs or a T cell subset sorted from them (not recorded which). The receptors come from a man younger than 30 who had mild COVID-19 (a few samples of this study predate the infection). Cell type and time point are not known.

This clonotype was counted only a few times. The V call is TRBV2, the J call TRBJ2-7, with TRBD2 matching 13 bases. This CDR3 contains 15 residues. Germline-derived CDR1 and CDR2 are SNHLY and FYNNEI. The trim removed 6 bases at V and 2 bases at J, leaving 4 bases unmatched. CDR3 sequence reads: CASSGTSGAPYEQYF. For the CDR3, the DNA is TGTGCCAGCAGCGGGACTAGCGGGGCCCCCTACGAGCAGTACTTC.

This clonotype was seen many times. This chain's CDR3 is CASSQGRVGSPLHF. The CDR3 nucleotides are TGCGCCAGCAGTCAGGGGCGAGTAGGTTCACCCCTCCACTTT. The V gene is TRBV5-1, the J gene TRBJ1-6, with D possibly being TRBD1 (6 bases). This CDR3 contains 14 residues. Germline loops: CDR1 SGHRS, CDR2 YFSETQ. The V end was cut by 5 bases, the J end by 9 bases, with 15 bases between.

This clonotype has only a few counts. The chain employs TRBV20-1 and TRBJ2-5; 9 bases agree with TRBD2. J was trimmed by 3 bases and V by 3 bases; bases with no gene match: 5. CDR3 length equals 14 residues. The germline gives CDR1 DFQATT, CDR2 SNEGSKA (reference sequence). CDR3: CSASRVAGEETQYF. CDR3 DNA sequence: TGCAGTGCTAGTAGGGTAGCGGGGGAAGAGACCCAGTACTTC.

This clonotype was detected once. The genes are TRBV7-3 and TRBJ1-1; the D is unclear. The CDR3 has 14 residues. Germline lookup yields CDR1 SGHTA and CDR2 FQGTGA. Trimming took 2 bases from V and 6 from J, leaving 13 bases between them. DNA for the CDR3: TGTGCCAGCAGCTTATACACAGTTACCGCTGAAGCTTTCTTT. It encodes CASSLYTVTAEAFF.

The chain uses TRBV12-3 or TRBV12-4 and TRBJ2-3; D ambiguous. The CDR3 has 12 residues. Trimming took 5 bases from V and 7 from J, leaving 10 bases between them. The CDR3 here is CASSLPDHTQYF. In nucleotides, the CDR3 is TGTGCCAGCAGTCTCCCCGACCATACGCAGTATTTT.

The J gene is TRBJ2-7, the V gene TRBV12-3 or TRBV12-4, with 7 bases lining up with TRBD1. The J segment lost 3 bases and the V segment lost 5 bases, leaving 4 bases of the junction unmatched. The CDR3 loop spans 13 amino acids. CDR3: CASSVGTVYEQYF. CDR3 nucleotide sequence: TGTGCCAGCAGTGTGGGGACAGTCTACGAGCAGTACTTC.

This clonotype was observed a handful of times. The V call is TRBV14, the J call TRBJ1-6; D remains unclear. The germline V gene has CDR1 SGHDN and CDR2 FVKESK. The CDR3 is made up of 14 amino acids. With 4 bases removed from V and 9 bases from J, the gap between germline ends came to 13 bases. CDR3: CASSREVVSSPLHF. The CDR3 nucleotides are TGTGCCAGCAGCCGTGAAGTCGTTAGTTCACCCCTCCACTTT.

This clonotype has just a few counts. The chain recombines TRBV7-2 with TRBJ2-2, with 9 bases identical to TRBD2. The CDR3 sequence is 14 residues long. With V trimmed by 6 bases and J by 3 bases, 2 bases remained unmatched. In germline, CDR1 is SGHTA, CDR2 FQGNSA. The CDR3 nucleotides read TGTGCCAGCAGGCTAGCGGGACACACCGGGGAGCTGTTTTTT. This encodes CASRLAGHTGELFF. The variable domain in full, completed from reference TRBV7-2 and TRBJ2-2, reads GAGVSQSPSNKVTEKGKDVELRCDPISGHTALYWYRQSLGQGLEFLIYFQGNSAPDKSGLPSDRFSAERTGGSVSTLTIQRTQQEDSAVYLCASRLAGHTGELFFGEGSRLTVL.

This chain joins TRBV7-6 and TRBJ2-7; D is perhaps TRBD1 (5 bases). The V end was cut by 5 bases, the J end by 2 bases, with 31 bases between. Germline V gene lookup returns CDR1 SGHVS and CDR2 FNYEAQ. The CDR3 is 20 residues long. CDR3 nucleotides: TGTGCCAGCAGCCCACGGTTTCTCCCCGCAGGGCCCGATCGGACCTACGAGCAGTACTTC. Translated: CASSPRFLPAGPDRTYEQYF.

This clonotype has ten or more counts. The rearrangement links TRBV7-3 to TRBJ2-1; D unclear. The CDR3 covers 12 residues. Deletions cut 0 bases from V and 10 bases from J, with 7 bases between. CDR1 and CDR2 from the germline V gene are SGHTA and FQGTGA. The CDR3 spells CASSLTEGEQFF. Here the CDR3 DNA reads TGTGCCAGCAGCTTAACGGAAGGGGAGCAGTTCTTC. The variable domain in full, with the rest retrieved from reference TRBV7-3 and TRBJ2-1, is GAGVSQTPSNKVTEKGKYVELRCDPISGHTALYWYRQSLGQGPEFLIYFQGTGAADDSGLPNDRFFAVRPEGSVSTLKIQRTERGDSAVYLCASSLTEGEQFFGPGTRLTVL.

The V gene is TRBV15, the J gene TRBJ2-3; 15 bases line up with TRBD2. The CDR3 has 17 residues. Germline CDR1 reads LNHNV; CDR2 reads YYDKDF (reference sequence). V shed 4 bases and J 5 bases; nucleotides not matched to a gene: 7. This chain's CDR3 is CATSNGLAGGVIDTQYF. Here the CDR3 DNA reads TGTGCCACCAGCAACGGACTAGCGGGGGGGGTGATAGATACGCAGTATTTT.

The chain links TRBV6-5 to TRBJ1-5; D is unclear. The CDR3 contains 14 residues. Trimming left V 6 bases short and J 3 bases short, with 12 bases between. CDR1 MNHEY and CDR2 SVGAGI come from the germline V gene. CDR3 DNA sequence: TGTGCCAGCAGAGAGGACGGGTACAATCAGCCCCAGCATTTT. As protein: CASREDGYNQPQHF.

The gene calls are TRBV7-2 and TRBJ2-1, with D uncertain. Looked up from germline, CDR1 is SGHTA and CDR2 is FQGNSA. V shed 5 bases and J shed 0 bases, with 11 bases lying between them. The CDR3 has 15 residues. CDR3 sequence: CASSPWESSYNEQFF. DNA of the CDR3: TGTGCCAGCAGCCCATGGGAAAGCTCCTACAATGAGCAGTTCTTC. Full variable domain (remainder filled in from reference TRBV7-2 and TRBJ2-1): GAGVSQSPSNKVTEKGKDVELRCDPISGHTALYWYRQSLGQGLEFLIYFQGNSAPDKSGLPSDRFSAERTGGSVSTLTIQRTQQEDSAVYLCASSPWESSYNEQFFGPGTRLTVL.

V and J are TRBV5-4 and TRBJ2-7; 10 nucleotides agree with TRBD2. Germline assignment: CDR1 SGHNT and CDR2 YYREEE (reference sequence). This CDR3 is built from 19 residues. The junction had 13 bases not matched to a gene; V was cut back by 1 base and J by 0 bases. The CDR3 reads CASSLLWASGGDSSYEQYF. CDR3 nucleotides: TGTGCCAGCAGCTTGCTTTGGGCTAGCGGGGGCGACAGCTCCTACGAGCAGTACTTC.

The J gene is TRBJ1-3, the V gene TRBV7-2; D is unresolved. This CDR3 region has 13 residues. The V end lost 6 bases, the J end lost 3 bases, and 9 bases lay between the germline ends. From germline, CDR1 is SGHTA and CDR2 FQGNSA. CDR3 sequence reads: CASSLPGGNTIYF. The CDR3 DNA is TGTGCCAGCAGTCTGCCCGGTGGAAACACCATATATTTT.

V gene TRBV12-3 or TRBV12-4 combines with J gene TRBJ1-6, with D perhaps matching TRBD1 (5 bases). V lost 8 bases to trimming and J lost 7 bases, with 18 bases between them. The CDR3 consists of 15 residues. DNA for the CDR3: TGTGCCAGCTCCCTTGGGCAGGGCTTAAATTCACCCCTCCACTTT. Translated: CASSLGQGLNSPLHF.

J is TRBJ2-5 and V is TRBV5-1; unclear D gene. CDR1 and CDR2 (germline): SGHRS, YFSETQ. V lost 2 bases, J lost 5 bases, and 10 bases lay in between. CDR3 length: 13 amino acids. The CDR3 spells CASSFDGFETQYF. The CDR3 DNA is TGCGCCAGCAGCTTCGACGGTTTCGAGACCCAGTACTTC.

This clonotype was counted a few times. The gene calls are TRBV5-1 and TRBJ1-1, with D unclear. This CDR3 is built from 15 residues. The V end lost 6 bases, the J end lost 1 base, and 16 bases lay between the germline ends. Germline CDR1 reads SGHRS; CDR2 reads YFSETQ. The CDR3 loop is CASILGAGSNTEAFF. In nucleotides, the CDR3 is TGCGCCAGCATCCTAGGTGCGGGGTCGAACACTGAAGCTTTCTTT.

This clonotype was recorded a few times. The chain links TRBV28 to TRBJ2-3; D not certain. The germline V gene encodes CDR1 MDHEN and CDR2 SYDVKM. The CDR3 loop spans 15 amino acids. Trimming removed 4 bases from V and 2 bases from J, with 13 bases in between. The CDR3: CASSSSLGSTDTQYF. CDR3 nucleotides: TGTGCCAGCAGTTCCTCTTTAGGGTCCACAGATACGCAGTATTTT.

This chain uses TRBV6-2 or TRBV6-3 with TRBJ2-3, with D perhaps TRBD1 (5 bases). This CDR3 contains 16 residues. The V and J ends lost 0 bases and 1 base respectively, with 11 bases between them. CDR1 MNHEY and CDR2 SVGEGT come from the germline V gene. In DNA form, the CDR3 reads TGTGCCAGCAGTTACTCCCCCAGGGCGGGCACAGATACGCAGTATTTT. This translates into CASSYSPRAGTDTQYF.

Only a few counts were recorded for this clonotype. The chain couples TRBV28 to TRBJ2-7, with 7 bases lining up with TRBD1. Per germline, CDR1 MDHEN and CDR2 SYDVKM. V was clipped by 3 bases and J by 0 bases; unmatched bases: 5. CDR3 size: 15 residues. Written as DNA, the CDR3 is TGTGCCAGCAGTTTGCGGACAGGAGGCTCCTACGAGCAGTACGTC. This codes for CASSLRTGGSYEQYV.

This clonotype was seen ten or more times. This chain uses TRBV12-3 or TRBV12-4 with TRBJ2-2; 8 bases match TRBD2. CDR3 length: 15 residues. Unmatched junction bases numbered 3, after V lost 3 bases and J lost 3 bases. The CDR3, as DNA: TGTGCCAGCAGTTTGTCTAGCGGGTACACCGGGGAGCTGTTTTTT. Its translation: CASSLSSGYTGELFF.

There are a few counts of this clonotype. This CDR3 is CASSSPGQGDEKLFF. CDR3 DNA: TGTGCCAGCAGTTCCCCGGGACAGGGTGATGAAAAACTGTTTTTT. This rearrangement joins TRBV6-6 to TRBJ1-4; the match to TRBD1 covers 9 bases. With 4 bases clipped from V and 6 bases from J, the junction kept 6 bases outside the gene matches. This CDR3 has 15 amino acids. Germline CDR1 is MNHNY and CDR2 is SVGAGI (reference sequence).

The chain joins TRBV10-3 to TRBJ1-6; the match to TRBD1 covers 10 bases. Trimming cost V 3 bases and J 10 bases; bases outside gene matches: 9. The length of the CDR3 is 16 residues. Germline CDR1 and CDR2: ENHRY and SYGVKD. The CDR3 loop reads CAISEPGQGTRSPLHF. In DNA, the CDR3 is TGTGCCATCAGTGAACCGGGACAGGGGACTCGGTCACCCCTCCACTTT.

Comment on this clonotype: At one end, the junction sequence differs from germline, possibly due to a read error. This chain connects TRBV12-3 or TRBV12-4 to TRBJ1-2, with D hard to call. This CDR3 contains 11 residues. The CDR3: CASSLIRESGF. In nucleotides, the CDR3 is TGTGCCAGCAGTTTAATCCGTGAGAGCGGCTTC.

In its sample, this clonotype was seen many times. V usage is TRBV9 and J usage is TRBJ2-5; tentatively, D is TRBD2 (7 bases). The V end lost 0 bases, the J end lost 5 bases, and 11 bases lay between the germline ends. Germline values: CDR1 SGDLS, CDR2 YYNGEE. The CDR3 extends over 14 amino acids. The CDR3 reads CASSVAQGGETQYF. CDR3 coding DNA: TGTGCCAGCAGCGTAGCACAGGGAGGGGAGACCCAGTACTTC.

The chain has TRBV3-1 and TRBJ2-3; the D gene is possibly TRBD2 (6 bases). This CDR3 has 16 residues. Trimming pared 4 bases from V and 2 bases from J, leaving 16 bases between. Germline CDR1 reads LGHDT; CDR2 reads YNNKEL (reference sequence). CDR3 loop: CASSPSGAGNTDTQYF. As DNA, the CDR3 is TGTGCCAGCAGCCCATCGGGAGCGGGTAACACAGATACGCAGTATTTT.